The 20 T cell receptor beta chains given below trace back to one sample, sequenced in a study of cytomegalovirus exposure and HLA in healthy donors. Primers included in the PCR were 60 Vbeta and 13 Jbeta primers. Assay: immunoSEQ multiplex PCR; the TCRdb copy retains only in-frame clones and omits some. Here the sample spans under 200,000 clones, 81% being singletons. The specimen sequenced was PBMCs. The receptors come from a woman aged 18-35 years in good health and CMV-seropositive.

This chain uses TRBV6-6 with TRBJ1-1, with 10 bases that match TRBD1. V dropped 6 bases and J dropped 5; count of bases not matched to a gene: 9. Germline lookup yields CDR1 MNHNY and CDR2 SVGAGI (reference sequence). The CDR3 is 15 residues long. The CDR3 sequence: CASRIGTGEWTEAFF. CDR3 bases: TGTGCCAGCAGAATCGGGACAGGGGAATGGACTGAAGCTTTCTTT.

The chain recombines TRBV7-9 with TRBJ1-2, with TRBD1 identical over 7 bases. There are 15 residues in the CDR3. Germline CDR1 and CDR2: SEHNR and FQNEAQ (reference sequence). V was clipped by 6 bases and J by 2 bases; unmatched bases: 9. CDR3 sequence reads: CASRPPDRVNYGYTF. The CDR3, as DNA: TGTGCCAGCAGACCACCTGACAGGGTCAACTATGGCTACACCTTC.

The CDR3 nucleotides are TGTGCCAGCCAGGGACAGGGAGGATCCTACGAGCAGTACTTC. Protein sequence: CASQGQGGSYEQYF. The genes are TRBV2 and TRBJ2-7, with 9 bases that match TRBD1. This CDR3 is built from 14 residues. Germline V CDR1 and CDR2: SNHLY, FYNNEI. J lost 1 base, V lost 8 bases, and 6 bases had no gene match.

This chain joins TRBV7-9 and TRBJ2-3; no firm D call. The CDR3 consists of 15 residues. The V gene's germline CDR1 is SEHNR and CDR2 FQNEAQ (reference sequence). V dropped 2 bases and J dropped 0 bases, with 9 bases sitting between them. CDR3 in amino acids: CASSLSSLSTDTQYF. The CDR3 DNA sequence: TGTGCCAGCAGCTTATCCAGTCTTAGCACAGATACGCAGTATTTT.

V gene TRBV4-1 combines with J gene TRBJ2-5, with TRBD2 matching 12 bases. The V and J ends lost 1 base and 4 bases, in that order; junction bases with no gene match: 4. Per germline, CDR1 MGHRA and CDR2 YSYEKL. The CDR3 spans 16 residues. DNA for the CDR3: TGCGCCAGCAGCCAAGGCCTAGCGGGGGGGGCAGAGACCCAGTACTTC. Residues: CASSQGLAGGAETQYF.

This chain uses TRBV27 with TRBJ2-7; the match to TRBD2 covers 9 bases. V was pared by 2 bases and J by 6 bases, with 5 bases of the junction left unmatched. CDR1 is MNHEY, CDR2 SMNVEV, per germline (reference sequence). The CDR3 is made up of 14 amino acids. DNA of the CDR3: TGTGCCAGCAGTTTAACGGCGGGGGGGCCCGAGCAGTACGTC. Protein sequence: CASSLTAGGPEQYV.

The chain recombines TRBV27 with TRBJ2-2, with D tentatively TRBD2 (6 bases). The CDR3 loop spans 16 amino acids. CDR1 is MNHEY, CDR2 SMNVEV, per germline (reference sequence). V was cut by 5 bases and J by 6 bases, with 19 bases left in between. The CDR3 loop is CASSLDRDWYPGELFF. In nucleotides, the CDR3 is TGTGCCAGCAGTCTAGACCGGGACTGGTATCCCGGGGAGCTGTTTTTT.

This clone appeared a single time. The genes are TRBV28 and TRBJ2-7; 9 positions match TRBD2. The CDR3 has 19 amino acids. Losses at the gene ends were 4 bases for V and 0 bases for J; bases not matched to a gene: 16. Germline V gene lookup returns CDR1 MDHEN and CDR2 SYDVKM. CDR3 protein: CASSSDRVAGVSSSYEQYF. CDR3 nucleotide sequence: TGTGCCAGCAGTTCGGATAGGGTAGCGGGGGTTTCCAGCTCCTACGAGCAGTACTTC.

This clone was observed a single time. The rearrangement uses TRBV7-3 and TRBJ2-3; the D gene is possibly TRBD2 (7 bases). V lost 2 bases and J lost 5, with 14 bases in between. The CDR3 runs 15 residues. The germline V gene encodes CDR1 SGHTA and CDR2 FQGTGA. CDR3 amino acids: CASSLVGGPIDTQYF. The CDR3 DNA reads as TGTGCCAGCAGCTTAGTCGGGGGGCCCATAGATACGCAGTATTTT.

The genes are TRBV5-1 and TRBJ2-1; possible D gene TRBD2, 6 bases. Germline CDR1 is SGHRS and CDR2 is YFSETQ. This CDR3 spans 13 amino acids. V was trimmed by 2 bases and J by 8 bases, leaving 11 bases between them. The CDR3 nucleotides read TGCGCCAGCAGCTTTCTAGCGAGGGATGAGCAGTTCTTC. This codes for CASSFLARDEQFF.

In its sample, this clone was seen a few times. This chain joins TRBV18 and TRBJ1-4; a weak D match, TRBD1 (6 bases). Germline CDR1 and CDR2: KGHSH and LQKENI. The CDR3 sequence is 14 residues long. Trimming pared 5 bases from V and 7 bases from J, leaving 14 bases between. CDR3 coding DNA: TGTGCCAGCTCATCACGACAGGTCGCTGAAAAACTGTTTTTT. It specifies CASSSRQVAEKLFF.

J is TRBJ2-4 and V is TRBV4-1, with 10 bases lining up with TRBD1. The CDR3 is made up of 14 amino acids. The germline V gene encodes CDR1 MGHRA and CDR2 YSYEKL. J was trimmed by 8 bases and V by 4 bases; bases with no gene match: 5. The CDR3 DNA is TGCGCCAGCAGCCTGGGACAGGGGAGTTACATTCAGTACTTC. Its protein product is CASSLGQGSYIQYF.

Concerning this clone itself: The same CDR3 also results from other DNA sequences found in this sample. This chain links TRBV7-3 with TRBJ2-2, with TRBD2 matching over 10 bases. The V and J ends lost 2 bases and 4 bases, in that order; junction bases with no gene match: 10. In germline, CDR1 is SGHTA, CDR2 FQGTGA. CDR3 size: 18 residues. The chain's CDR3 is CASSLFVLSGGPTGELFF. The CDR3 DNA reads TGTGCCAGCAGCTTATTCGTCCTTAGCGGGGGGCCCACCGGGGAGCTGTTTTTT.

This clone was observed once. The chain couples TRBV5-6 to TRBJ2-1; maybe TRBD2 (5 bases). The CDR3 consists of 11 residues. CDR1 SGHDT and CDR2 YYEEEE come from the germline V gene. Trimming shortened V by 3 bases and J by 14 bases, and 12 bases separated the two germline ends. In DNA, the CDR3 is TGTGCCAGCAGCTCGGACTGGGTAGAGTTCTTC. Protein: CASSSDWVEFF. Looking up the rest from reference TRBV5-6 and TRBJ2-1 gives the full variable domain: DAGVTQSPTHLIKTRGQQVTLRCSPKSGHDTVSWYQQALGQGPQFIFQYYEEEERQRGNFPDRFSGHQFPNYSSELNVNALLLGDSALYLCASSSDWVEFFGPGTRLTVL.

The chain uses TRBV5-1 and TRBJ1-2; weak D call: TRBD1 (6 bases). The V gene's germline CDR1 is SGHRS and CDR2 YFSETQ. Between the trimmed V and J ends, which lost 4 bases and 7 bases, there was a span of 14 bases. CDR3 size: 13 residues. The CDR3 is CASSGTGSRGYTF. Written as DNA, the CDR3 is TGCGCCAGCAGCGGAACAGGGAGCCGTGGCTACACCTTC.

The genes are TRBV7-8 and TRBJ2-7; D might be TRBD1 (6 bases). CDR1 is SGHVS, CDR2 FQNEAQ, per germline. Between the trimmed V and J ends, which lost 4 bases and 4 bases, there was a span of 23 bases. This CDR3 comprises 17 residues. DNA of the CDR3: TGTGCCAGCAGCTCTCCCCTACAGGGCTTCAAAGATTACGAGCAGTACGTC. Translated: CASSSPLQGFKDYEQYV.

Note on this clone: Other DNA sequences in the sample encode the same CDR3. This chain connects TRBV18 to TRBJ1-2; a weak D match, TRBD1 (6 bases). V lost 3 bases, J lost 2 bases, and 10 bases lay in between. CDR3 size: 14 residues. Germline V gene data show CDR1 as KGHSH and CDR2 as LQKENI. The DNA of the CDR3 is TGTGCCAGCTCACCCTCCGGACAGAACTATGGCTACACCTTC. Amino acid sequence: CASSPSGQNYGYTF.

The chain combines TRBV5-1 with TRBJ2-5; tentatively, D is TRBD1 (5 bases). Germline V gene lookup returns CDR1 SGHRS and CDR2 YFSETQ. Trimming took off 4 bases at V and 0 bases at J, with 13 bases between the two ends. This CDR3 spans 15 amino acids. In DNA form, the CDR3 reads TGCGCCAGCAGCAAAAGGACACCCGACCAAGAGACCCAGTACTTC. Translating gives CASSKRTPDQETQYF. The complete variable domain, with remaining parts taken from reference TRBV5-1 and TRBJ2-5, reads KAGVTQTPRYLIKTRGQQVTLSCSPISGHRSVSWYQQTPGQGLQFLFEYFSETQRNKGNFPGRFSGRQFSNSRSEMNVSTLELGDSALYLCASSKRTPDQETQYFGPGTRLLVL.

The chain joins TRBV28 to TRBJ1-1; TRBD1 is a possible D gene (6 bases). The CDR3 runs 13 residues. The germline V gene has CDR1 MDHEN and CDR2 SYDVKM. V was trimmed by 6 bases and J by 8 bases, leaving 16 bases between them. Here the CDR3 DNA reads TGTGCCAGCAGGGGGGGGGCGACAGCAGAAGCTTTCTTT. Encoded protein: CASRGGATAEAFF.

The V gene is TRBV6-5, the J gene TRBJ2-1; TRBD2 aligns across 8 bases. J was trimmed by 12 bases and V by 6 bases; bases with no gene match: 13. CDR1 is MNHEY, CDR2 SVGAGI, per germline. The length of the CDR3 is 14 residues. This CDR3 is CASRDSPGSGGQFF. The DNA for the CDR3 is TGTGCCAGCAGGGATTCTCCGGGAAGCGGGGGGCAGTTCTTC.